Given below is one T cell receptor beta chain in context. This CDR3 is 16 amino acids long. With 0 bases removed from V and 5 bases from J, the gap between germline ends came to 11 bases. Looked up from germline, CDR1 is LGHNA and CDR2 is YNFKEQ. The data were taken from a study of T cell responses to AZD1222 COVID-19 vaccine. Clones were read by immunoSEQ multiplex PCR, and TCRdb kept only the in-frame ones, dropping some. This sample has approximately 100,000 clones; roughly nine tenths occur once, and the top ten carry approximately 16%. Sequenced material: peripheral blood, taken on day 0 of AZD1222 vaccination. This receptor was obtained from an adult in good health. The J gene is TRBJ1-6, the V gene TRBV4-2, with D possibly being TRBD1 (6 bases). For the CDR3, the DNA is TGTGCCAGCAGCCAAGATAGGGGGGAAAATAATTCACCCCTCCACTTT. Translation gives CASSQDRGENNSPLHF.